Listed here are 27 T cell receptor beta chains from one sample, sequenced in a study of T cells in Graves' hyperthyroidism and ophthalmopathy. It was RNA transcripts that yielded the amplified TCR beta CDR3 regions. HTBI primers were employed in a first-round RT-PCR of the TCR CDR3. TCRdb reprocessed the multiplex PCR reads via MiXCR and lists one record per CDR3 protein. The profile shows under 750,000 distinct CDR3 sequences, over 15% of them singletons. Sequenced input: blood. The receptors stem from a woman in her fifties or sixties with Graves' hyperthyroidism that later progressed to Graves' ophthalmopathy.

This clonotype was recorded at least ten times. The chain has TRBV5-1 and TRBJ1-1; 7 bases are shared with TRBD1. J lost 2 bases, V lost 3 bases, and 4 bases had no gene match. Germline CDR1 and CDR2: SGHRS and YFSETQ. The CDR3 is 14 amino acids. Written as DNA, the CDR3 is TGCGCCAGCAGCTGGGGACAGAGAAACACTGAAGCTTTCTTT. Its protein is CASSWGQRNTEAFF.

The rearrangement links TRBV10-3 to TRBJ1-3; no reliable D call. CDR3 length: 15 amino acids. The germline V and J ends were trimmed by 3 bases and 3 bases, with 12 bases remaining between them. Germline CDR1 ENHRY, CDR2 SYGVKD. This chain's CDR3 is CAISDGLSGGNTIYF. CDR3 DNA: TGTGCCATCAGTGACGGGCTTTCCGGTGGAAACACCATATATTTT.

The chain employs TRBV20-1 and TRBJ2-7; possibly TRBD2 for D (6 bases). Looked up from germline, CDR1 is DFQATT and CDR2 is SNEGSKA (reference sequence). Between the trimmed V and J ends, which lost 3 bases and 0 bases, there was a span of 12 bases. The CDR3 has 14 amino acids. CDR3 protein: CSARDYLSSYEQYF. CDR3 in DNA: TGCAGTGCTAGGGACTACCTAAGCTCCTACGAGCAGTACTTC.

This clonotype was recorded at least ten times. V gene TRBV18 combines with J gene TRBJ2-3, with no clear D. The CDR3 extends over 16 amino acids. The ends were cut back, 4 bases at V and 0 bases at J, with 14 bases in the middle. CDR1 is KGHSH and CDR2 is LQKENI in the germline V gene. The CDR3 here is CASSLSRDSSTDTQYF. DNA for the CDR3: TGTGCCAGCTCACTATCCAGAGATTCTAGCACAGATACGCAGTATTTT.

The chain employs TRBV3-1 and TRBJ2-3, with TRBD1 matching 7 bases. The length of the CDR3 is 15 residues. V gave up 5 bases and J gave up 0 bases; unmatched junction bases: 5. Germline V gene sequence: CDR1 LGHDT, CDR2 YNNKEL (reference sequence). CDR3 in amino acids: CASSSDRSSTDTQYF. The CDR3 region has the DNA TGTGCCAGCAGCTCGGACAGGTCTAGCACAGATACGCAGTATTTT.

This clonotype appeared a few times. The chain employs TRBV7-9 and TRBJ1-1; D not certain. Deletions cut 4 bases from V and 2 bases from J, with 14 bases between. Germline CDR1 reads SEHNR; CDR2 reads FQNEAQ (reference sequence). The CDR3 has 15 residues. CDR3 coding DNA: TGTGCCAGCAGCTCTACTCGGGCGGGAAACACTGAAGCTTTCTTT. The encoded protein is CASSSTRAGNTEAFF.

The rearrangement uses TRBV19 and TRBJ2-2; D call uncertain. V was cut by 3 bases and J by 1 base, with 15 bases left in between. This CDR3 has 17 amino acids. Germline values: CDR1 LNHDA, CDR2 SQIVND (reference sequence). The DNA of the CDR3 is TGTGCCAGTAGTATCCCAACACTGAACCTGAACACCGGGGAGCTGTTTTTT. Translating gives CASSIPTLNLNTGELFF. The variable domain in full, with the rest retrieved from reference TRBV19 and TRBJ2-2, is DGGITQSPKYLFRKEGQNVTLSCEQNLNHDAMYWYRQDPGQGLRLIYYSQIVNDFQKGDIAEGYSVSREKKESFPLTVTSAQKNPTAFYLCASSIPTLNLNTGELFFGEGSRLTVL.

This clonotype was counted ten times or more. The rearrangement links TRBV5-6 to TRBJ2-5; 8 nucleotides align to TRBD1. The CDR3 totals 15 residues. Losses at the gene ends were 0 bases for V and 4 bases for J; bases not matched to a gene: 5. Germline-derived CDR1 and CDR2 are SGHDT and YYEEEE. The DNA for the CDR3 is TGTGCCAGCAGCTTGGGGAGACAGGGGAGAGAGACCCAGTACTTC. Amino acid sequence: CASSLGRQGRETQYF.

There are many counts of this clonotype. CDR3 bases: TGTGCCAGCAGTGTAGGGCTTAGCAATCAGCCCCAGCATTTT. As protein: CASSVGLSNQPQHF. The V gene is TRBV6-1, the J gene TRBJ1-5; D uncertain. The CDR3 has 14 amino acids. V was trimmed by 4 bases and J by 0 bases, leaving 7 bases between them. Germline CDR1 is MNHNS and CDR2 is SASEGT.

A remark on this clonotype: Since a much larger clone is just one base distant, this may be a read error. CDR3 DNA sequence: TGTGCCAGCAGCCAATCTCCTAACTATGGCTACACCTTC. The encoded protein is CASSQSPNYGYTF. The chain links TRBV14 to TRBJ1-2; D is unresolved. Trimming shortened V by 2 bases and J by 0 bases, and 4 bases separated the two germline ends. Germline-derived CDR1 and CDR2 are SGHDN and FVKESK. The CDR3 runs to 13 residues.

The chain recombines TRBV5-6 with TRBJ1-2, with D possibly being TRBD1 (6 bases). CDR3 length: 12 amino acids. V dropped 5 bases and J dropped 8 bases, with 13 bases sitting between them. Germline CDR1 and CDR2: SGHDT and YYEEEE. CDR3 protein: CASSRRGRGYTF. In nucleotides, the CDR3 is TGTGCCAGCAGTCGGCGGGGGCGCGGCTACACCTTC.

This chain links TRBV20-1 with TRBJ1-2; TRBD1 matches at 9 bases. Losses at the gene ends were 3 bases for V and 4 bases for J; bases not matched to a gene: 6. This CDR3 comprises 14 residues. Per germline, CDR1 DFQATT and CDR2 SNEGSKA (reference sequence). The CDR3 region is CSARPTGGGYGYTF. The CDR3 DNA sequence: TGCAGTGCTAGGCCGACAGGGGGAGGCTATGGCTACACCTTC.

A few counts support this clonotype. This sequence joins TRBV6-2 or TRBV6-3 and TRBJ1-6, with TRBD1 identical over 10 bases. This CDR3 has 15 amino acids. V lost 0 bases to trimming and J lost 9 bases; unmatched junction nucleotides: 2. From germline, CDR1 is MNHEY and CDR2 SVGEGT. CDR3 DNA: TGTGCCAGCAGTTACTCCCGGACAGGGGGTTCACCCCTCCACTTT. It codes for CASSYSRTGGSPLHF.

The chain joins TRBV19 to TRBJ2-1; possible D gene TRBD1, 5 bases. Trimming shortened V by 11 bases and J by 0 bases, and 14 bases separated the two germline ends. Germline loops: CDR1 LNHDA, CDR2 SQIVND (reference sequence). The CDR3 covers 14 residues. CDR3 DNA sequence: TGTGCCCCCAGTCGGACACCCTCCTACAATGAGCAGTTCTTC. Its protein is CAPSRTPSYNEQFF.

This clonotype has a count of ten or more. As DNA, the CDR3 is TGCGCCAGTTCCAGGGAAGACAGGTTCGATGGCTACACCTTC. Residues: CASSREDRFDGYTF. V is TRBV5-1 and J is TRBJ1-2; maybe TRBD1 (6 bases). The V and J ends lost 8 bases and 6 bases respectively, with 20 bases between them. CDR3 size: 14 residues. Germline CDR1 reads SGHRS; CDR2 reads YFSETQ.

The V and J genes are TRBV19 and TRBJ1-6; possibly TRBD1 for D (5 bases). V lost 6 bases to trimming and J lost 1 base, with 25 bases between them. The length of the CDR3 is 20 residues. Germline V gene lookup returns CDR1 LNHDA and CDR2 SQIVND (reference sequence). CDR3 residues: CASRSIGERAGRSYNSPLHF. In DNA, the CDR3 is TGTGCCAGTAGGAGTATAGGCGAGCGGGCAGGGAGGTCCTATAATTCACCCCTCCACTTT.

The rearrangement links TRBV6-2 or TRBV6-3 to TRBJ2-1; D uncertain. V was trimmed by 5 bases and J by 4 bases, leaving 18 bases between them. The CDR3 runs 16 residues. Germline loops: CDR1 MNHEY, CDR2 SVGEGT. The DNA of the CDR3 is TGTGCCAGCAGTGACCGCCCCCCGGTGGGATACAATGAGCAGTTCTTC. It is translated as CASSDRPPVGYNEQFF.

There are many counts of this clonotype. The V and J genes are TRBV6-1 and TRBJ2-7; D perhaps matches TRBD2 (7 bases). Germline V gene data show CDR1 as MNHNS and CDR2 as SASEGT. V gave up 5 bases and J gave up 5 bases, with 19 bases separating them. The CDR3 is made up of 15 amino acids. CDR3 in amino acids: CASSYSRGAPHEQYF. In DNA form, the CDR3 reads TGTGCCAGCAGTTATAGTCGGGGGGCTCCCCACGAGCAGTACTTC.

This clonotype was seen repeatedly, ten times or more. The J gene is TRBJ1-6, the V gene TRBV10-3; 7 bases align to TRBD1. V lost 10 bases to trimming and J lost 9 bases; unmatched junction nucleotides: 9. CDR3 length: 13 residues. In germline, CDR1 is ENHRY, CDR2 SYGVKD. The CDR3 DNA reads TGTGCCACGACACAGGGGAAGGGTTCACCCCTCCACTTT. This sequence encodes CATTQGKGSPLHF.

This clonotype was found a few times. J is TRBJ2-7 and V is TRBV29-1, with a tentative D call TRBD2 (6 bases). Germline loops: CDR1 SQVTM, CDR2 ANQGSEA. V lost 5 bases and J lost 5, with 22 bases in between. The CDR3 consists of 15 residues. CDR3 DNA: TGCAGCGTTTTTTTTCCGGGACTTCGAGGTCACGAGCAGTACTTC. It is translated as CSVFFPGLRGHEQYF.

This clonotype has at least ten counts. This chain uses TRBV3-1 with TRBJ2-1, with 9 bases aligning to TRBD2. Germline V CDR1 and CDR2: LGHDT, YNNKEL (reference sequence). This CDR3 comprises 16 residues. J was trimmed by 6 bases and V by 2 bases; bases with no gene match: 8. This CDR3 reads CASSQQRASGANEQFF. DNA for the CDR3: TGTGCCAGCAGCCAACAAAGGGCTAGCGGGGCCAATGAGCAGTTCTTC.

V usage is TRBV28 and J usage is TRBJ2-5, with 7 bases fitting TRBD2. The germline CDR1 and CDR2 sequences are MDHEN and SYDVKM. J was trimmed by 8 bases and V by 1 base; bases with no gene match: 10. This CDR3 has 15 residues. CDR3 bases: TGTGCCAGCAGTTTATCGTCTAGCGGTTCGGGTACCCAGTACTTC. It specifies CASSLSSSGSGTQYF.

This clonotype was seen a handful of times. This chain links TRBV12-3 or TRBV12-4 with TRBJ1-5; tentatively, D is TRBD1 (5 bases). The ends were cut back, 5 bases at V and 6 bases at J, with 11 bases in the middle. This CDR3 comprises 13 residues. Here the CDR3 DNA reads TGTGCCAGCAGTGGAGAAGGGGTTCAGCCCCAGCATTTT. It encodes CASSGEGVQPQHF.

Comment on this clonotype: This sequence may be a read error, since a much larger clone differs from it by one base. A read error is likely, as this CDR3 ends without the conserved phenylalanine or tryptophan. The J gene is TRBJ1-2, the V gene TRBV3-1; D gene unclear. This CDR3 spans 14 amino acids. The germline gives CDR1 LGHDT, CDR2 YNNKEL (reference sequence). V gave up 2 bases and J gave up 8 bases, with 15 bases separating them. The DNA for the CDR3 is TGTGCCAGCAGCCAATCTCAACAAGTGTGGGGCTACACCCTC. It encodes CASSQSQQVWGYTL.

This clonotype was observed many times. The V and J genes are TRBV18 and TRBJ1-3; TRBD1 matches 9 bases. The V gene end was trimmed by 5 bases and the J gene end by 0 bases; junction bases not matched to a gene: 5. The CDR3 totals 16 residues. Germline-derived CDR1 and CDR2 are KGHSH and LQKENI. As DNA, the CDR3 is TGTGCCAGCTCATCTACAGGGGGCAGCTCTGGAAACACCATATATTTT. It specifies CASSSTGGSSGNTIYF.

The gene calls are TRBV5-6 and TRBJ1-2, with TRBD1 identical over 11 bases. Per the germline V gene, CDR1 is SGHDT and CDR2 is YYEEEE. The length of the CDR3 is 16 residues. V trimming: 4 bases; J trimming: 6 bases; junction bases outside the gene matches: 11. The CDR3 DNA is TGTGCCAGCAGCGTTAGAGGGACAGGGGGTTTACATGGCTACACCTTC. Its protein is CASSVRGTGGLHGYTF.

A few counts support this clonotype. The CDR3 spells CASSLMTGNQPQHF. CDR3 in DNA: TGTGCCAGCAGCCTTATGACGGGCAATCAGCCCCAGCATTTT. The chain joins TRBV5-6 to TRBJ1-5, with no clear D. The CDR3 is 14 residues long. With 4 bases removed from V and 2 bases from J, the gap between germline ends came to 10 bases. Germline V CDR1 and CDR2: SGHDT, YYEEEE.